These T cell receptor beta chains were read from a single sample in a study of response to subunit inactivated influenza vaccine. TCRdb fed the RT-PCR reads into MiXCR, producing one record per CDR3 protein. The repertoire includes 600,000 to 850,000 distinct CDR3 sequences, about 15% of them detected once, and about 7.6% sits in the top ten. The sequencing used PBMCs from blood, collected 14 to 15 days before vaccination. These receptors were taken from a man aged 50 or older who received an inactivated influenza vaccine. CDR3s include the opening cysteine and the closing phenylalanine or tryptophan. A D gene is named only where the DNA matches it firmly. Clone size is shown for a subset of rows, as once, few, many or a class of expanded clone.

J gene	clone size	CDR3 length	V gene	D gene	CDR3 protein	CDR3 DNA
TRBJ2-7	-	16	TRBV6-1	-	CASSEPDRASPYEQYF	TGTGCCAGCAGTGAACCCGACAGAGCATCCCCCTACGAGCAGTACTTC
TRBJ2-7	-	14	TRBV27	TRBD1	CASSLGQGAREQYF	TGTGCCAGCAGTCTGGGACAGGGGGCGAGGGAGCAGTACTTC
TRBJ2-6	few	15	TRBV14	-	CASSHFLSGANVLTF	TGTGCCAGCAGCCATTTTCTGTCCGGGGCCAACGTCCTGACTTTC
TRBJ2-5	few	14	TRBV7-9	TRBD1	CASGFQTGQETQYF	TGTGCCAGCGGGTTCCAGACAGGGCAAGAGACCCAGTACTTC
TRBJ2-1	-	17	TRBV5-1	TRBD2	CASSLTSGQGRSNEQFF	TGCGCCAGCAGCTTGACTAGCGGTCAAGGTCGTAGCAATGAGCAGTTCTTC
TRBJ2-5	few	15	TRBV20-1	TRBD1	CSARNARTGKETQYF	TGCAGTGCTAGAAACGCTCGGACAGGGAAAGAGACCCAGTACTTC
TRBJ2-1	few	13	TRBV28	-	CASSSKGYNEQFF	TGTGCCAGCAGTTCAAAGGGGTACAATGAGCAGTTCTTC
TRBJ1-5	few	17	TRBV12-3/TRBV12-4	TRBD1	CASSPGTGERGNQPQHF	TGTGCCAGCAGTCCAGGGACAGGGGAGCGGGGCAATCAGCCCCAGCATTTT
TRBJ1-2	-	17	TRBV7-9	TRBD1	CASSSPRKKTGVYGYTF	TGTGCCAGCAGCTCGCCGCGCAAAAAAACAGGGGTTTATGGCTACACCTTC
TRBJ2-7	few	14	TRBV7-8	TRBD2	CASTAHTSDYEQYF	TGTGCCAGCACCGCTCACACTAGCGACTACGAGCAGTACTTC
TRBJ2-5	many	13	TRBV12-3/TRBV12-4	TRBD1	CASGQDNQKTQYF	TGTGCCAGCGGACAGGATAACCAAAAGACCCAGTACTTC
TRBJ2-1	-	16	TRBV11-2	-	CASSKTGGVGWNEQFF	TGTGCCAGCAGCAAAACTGGCGGGGTCGGTTGGAATGAGCAGTTCTTC
TRBJ1-4	few	10	TRBV23-1	TRBD1	CASPKDRVLF	TGCGCCAGCCCTAAAGACAGGGTCCTCTTT
TRBJ2-5	few	16	TRBV4-3	-	CASSQDFYGSGETQYF	TGCGCCAGCAGCCAAGATTTTTACGGTTCAGGGGAGACCCAGTACTTC
TRBJ2-7	many	14	TRBV7-9	-	CASSLSLTAYEQYF	TGTGCCAGCAGCTTATCCCTTACTGCCTACGAGCAGTACTTC
TRBJ2-3	few	16	TRBV28	-	CASSFPGGPDTDTQYF	TGTGCCAGCAGTTTTCCGGGGGGCCCCGACACAGATACGCAGTATTTT
TRBJ2-7	few	15	TRBV4-2	-	CASSQDRTGSYEQYF	TGTGCCAGCAGCCAAGATAGAACCGGGTCCTACGAGCAGTACTTC
TRBJ1-2	-	15	TRBV7-9	-	CASSLALLDVGGYTF	TGTGCCAGCAGCTTAGCGCTGCTCGACGTGGGAGGCTACACCTTC
TRBJ1-5	many	15	TRBV5-1	TRBD1	CASSLGQGAYQPQHF	TGCGCCAGCAGCTTGGGTCAGGGGGCATATCAGCCCCAGCATTTT
TRBJ2-6	few	15	TRBV6-2/TRBV6-3	TRBD1	CASRPDRAGANVLTF	TGTGCCAGCAGACCAGACAGGGCTGGGGCCAACGTCCTGACTTTC
TRBJ1-2	-	13	TRBV6-1	-	CASSQGLVYGYTF	TGTGCCAGCAGTCAGGGACTAGTCTATGGCTACACCTTC
TRBJ2-1	few	15	TRBV6-2/TRBV6-3	-	CASSYSGGATNEQFF	TGTGCCAGCAGTTACTCTGGTGGGGCCACCAATGAGCAGTTCTTC